Below, 8 T cell receptor beta chains from the same sample are listed, as sequenced in a study of OX40 agonist ivuxolimab in advanced cancers. Clones were sequenced by immunoSEQ multiplex PCR, and TCRdb holds only the in-frame ones, with some missing. This sample has 85,000 to 100,000 clones, with roughly 90% found just once. The specimen was CD4+ or CD8+ T cells sorted from blood, collected in a trial of the OX40 agonist ivuxolimab. The origin of the receptors is an adult with an advanced solid tumor such as melanoma, head and neck, liver or kidney cancer.

CDR3 residues: CASSEAFEVPTEAFF. Here the CDR3 DNA reads TGTGCCAGCAGTGAAGCTTTTGAGGTCCCCACTGAAGCTTTCTTT. J is TRBJ1-1 and V is TRBV6-1; D is unresolved. This CDR3 is built from 15 residues. CDR1 is MNHNS, CDR2 SASEGT, per germline. V was pared by 0 bases and J by 4 bases, with 12 bases between.

Here the CDR3 reads CATSRDRGTGLEQYF. The CDR3 nucleotides read TGTGCCACCAGCAGAGATAGGGGGACAGGGCTCGAGCAGTACTTC. V usage is TRBV15 and J usage is TRBJ2-7, with 9 bases aligning to TRBD1. After removal of 0 bases from V and 6 bases from J, the junction contained 6 bases not matched to a gene. CDR1 and CDR2 from the germline V gene are LNHNV and YYDKDF (reference sequence). This CDR3 contains 15 residues. The full variable domain, with the rest looked up from reference TRBV15 and TRBJ2-7, is DAMVIQNPRYQVTQFGKPVTLSCSQTLNHNVMYWYQQKSSQAPKLLFHYYDKDFNNEADTPDNFQSRRPNTSFCFLDIRSPGLGDTAMYLCATSRDRGTGLEQYFGPGTRLTVT.

This chain connects TRBV19 to TRBJ2-2; no clear D gene. V dropped 2 bases and J dropped 0 bases, with 4 bases sitting between them. The V gene's germline CDR1 is LNHDA and CDR2 SQIVND (reference sequence). This CDR3 has 14 residues. The DNA for the CDR3 is TGTGCCAGTAGTATATACCCGAACACCGGGGAGCTGTTTTTT. Residues: CASSIYPNTGELFF.

The rearrangement uses TRBV2 and TRBJ2-3, with 9 bases that match TRBD1. Germline V gene data show CDR1 as SNHLY and CDR2 as FYNNEI. This CDR3 comprises 14 residues. The junction had 1 base not matched to a gene; V was cut back by 6 bases and J by 0 bases. CDR3 DNA: TGTGCCAGCAGCGGACAGGGGAGCACAGATACGCAGTATTTT. As protein: CASSGQGSTDTQYF.

The chain is built from TRBV4-3 and TRBJ2-2; D remains ambiguous. Trimming took 4 bases from V and 1 from J, leaving 10 bases between them. Germline V CDR1 and CDR2: LGHNA, YSLEER. This CDR3 is built from 15 residues. This chain's CDR3 is CASSPGGQNTGELFF. The CDR3, as DNA: TGCGCCAGCAGCCCCGGTGGGCAGAACACCGGGGAGCTGTTTTTT.

The rearrangement links TRBV11-3 to TRBJ2-7, with D hard to call. The CDR3 extends over 13 amino acids. V was shortened by 5 bases and J by 7 bases, with 15 bases between the two germline ends. Germline V CDR1 and CDR2: SGHNT, YENEEA. Written as DNA, the CDR3 is TGTGCCAGCAGCCCCGGAATCATTGGGGAGCAGTACTTC. Protein sequence: CASSPGIIGEQYF. The full variable domain, in which reference TRBV11-3 and TRBJ2-7 provide the parts outside the CDR3, is EAGVVQSPRYKIIEKKQPVAFWCNPISGHNTLYWYLQNLGQGPELLIRYENEEAVDDSQLPKDRFSAERLKGVDSTLKIQPAELGDSAVYLCASSPGIIGEQYFGPGTRLTVT.

The rearrangement links TRBV19 to TRBJ2-1; TRBD1 matches at 8 bases. CDR1 and CDR2 from the germline V gene are LNHDA and SQIVND (reference sequence). V was clipped by 3 bases and J by 0 bases; unmatched bases: 4. There are 16 residues in the CDR3. Written as DNA, the CDR3 is TGTGCCAGTAGTATGACAGGGGTTGGCTCCTACAATGAGCAGTTCTTC. It translates to CASSMTGVGSYNEQFF.

The chain recombines TRBV5-6 with TRBJ1-2; D remains ambiguous. The germline gives CDR1 SGHDT, CDR2 YYEEEE. This CDR3 has 13 residues. Trimming cost V 2 bases and J 7 bases, with 12 bases left between them. CDR3 protein: CASSFKWSPGYTF. The DNA for the CDR3 is TGTGCCAGCAGCTTTAAATGGTCTCCTGGCTACACCTTC. Variable domain in full (rest from reference TRBV5-6 and TRBJ1-2): DAGVTQSPTHLIKTRGQQVTLRCSPKSGHDTVSWYQQALGQGPQFIFQYYEEEERQRGNFPDRFSGHQFPNYSSELNVNALLLGDSALYLCASSFKWSPGYTFGSGTRLTVV.